Here is one TCR beta chain with its context. Its antigen is as yet unknown. Here immunoSEQ multiplex PCR was the method, and the copy in TCRdb shows in-frame clones only, minus some. The sample contains around 130,000 clones, 80% to 90% of which appear only once. This specimen belongs to a study of T cell responses to AZD1222 COVID-19 vaccine. General study findings and limits: Donor demographics were predominantly white British with a female majority; clonal diversity may be underestimated. Sampled repertoires all dated from after the peak T cell response.

Sequenced material: peripheral blood, taken on day 0 of AZD1222 vaccination. The receptor was derived from an adult in good health.

For the CDR3, the DNA is TGCGCCAGCAGCTTTACAGTCGGTGAACGTACAGATACGCAGTATTTT. Its protein product is CASSFTVGERTDTQYF. The chain links TRBV5-1 to TRBJ2-3; D is unclear. The CDR3 sequence is 16 residues long. Germline assignment: CDR1 SGHRS and CDR2 YFSETQ. V shed 2 bases and J shed 3 bases, with 16 bases lying between them.